This is a list of T cell receptor beta chains from one sample in a study of T cells in localized non-small cell lung cancer. Generated by immunoSEQ multiplex PCR, the TCRdb table keeps only in-frame clones and is missing some. The sample has under 40,000 clones, 85% to 90% seen once. This material consisted of peripheral blood, taken before any cancer treatment. The receptor set was obtained from a male donor at least 60 years old with stage III lung adenocarcinoma. CDR3s include the opening cysteine and the closing phenylalanine or tryptophan. The order of the fields is D gene, J gene, clone size, V gene, CDR3 DNA, CDR3 protein. A D gene is named only where the DNA matches it firmly. Rows may omit the clone size; those that give it use once, few, many or a size class.

.	TRBJ2-2	.	TRBV5-6	TGTGCCAGCAGCTTGGCCAGGGTGGCCGGGGAGCTGTTTTTT	CASSLARVAGELFF
.	TRBJ1-1	few	TRBV6-1	TGTGCCAGCGGCTATGGGGCCCGAGGCACTGAAGCTTTCTTT	CASGYGARGTEAFF
.	TRBJ2-7	.	TRBV9	TGTGCCAGCAGCGTAGAAGTCAGGGGTACCCCTAACGAGCAGTACTTC	CASSVEVRGTPNEQYF
TRBD1	TRBJ2-7	.	TRBV7-6	TGTGCCAGCAGCTGGGGGACAGGCCTCTACGAGCAGTACTTC	CASSWGTGLYEQYF
.	TRBJ2-7	medium-sized	TRBV4-2	TGTGCCAGCAGCCAAGACAGGGCCGGGACACTCTCCTACGAGCAGTACTTC	CASSQDRAGTLSYEQYF
TRBD2	TRBJ2-2	.	TRBV19	TGTGCCAGTAGTACCCCTAGCGGGAGGGTCTATAGCGGGGAGCTGTTTTTT	CASSTPSGRVYSGELFF
TRBD2	TRBJ2-2	.	TRBV15	TGTGCCACCAGCCCACAAGGGACTAGCGGGGCACGACGCGGCACCGGGGAGCTGTTTTTT	CATSPQGTSGARRGTGELFF
.	TRBJ1-1	.	TRBV9	TGTGCCAGCAGCGTAGAAGTGAACACTGAAGCTTTCTTT	CASSVEVNTEAFF
TRBD1	TRBJ2-2	.	TRBV30	TGTGCCTGGAGGGTAGGACAGGGGGGGTATCCCGGGGAGCTGTTTTTT	CAWRVGQGGYPGELFF
.	TRBJ1-1	.	TRBV30	TGTGCCTCTTCCAAAATGAACACTGAAGCTTTCTTT	CASSKMNTEAFF
.	TRBJ2-7	.	TRBV6-6	TGTGCCAGCAGTTACTCGGAGGGGGAAGCGTACTTC	CASSYSEGEAYF
TRBD2	TRBJ2-1	.	TRBV11-2	TGTGCCAGCAGCTCTCGCGGGGGACCCTCCTACAATGAGCAGTTCTTC	CASSSRGGPSYNEQFF
.	TRBJ1-5	.	TRBV6-1	TGTGCCAGCAACGAAGCCCAGCCCCAGCATTTT	CASNEAQPQHF
.	TRBJ1-5	.	TRBV19	TGTGCCAGTAAAGAGGGGGAGAGCAATCAGCCCCAGCATTTT	CASKEGESNQPQHF
TRBD1	TRBJ2-1	.	TRBV7-2	TGTGCCAGCAGACAGGGACAGGGGGCGTACAATGAGCAGTTCTTC	CASRQGQGAYNEQFF
TRBD2	TRBJ2-5	once	TRBV11-2	TGTGCCAGCAGCTTGGTCGTGACTAGCGGGCAAGAGACCCAGTACTTC	CASSLVVTSGQETQYF
TRBD2	TRBJ2-7	.	TRBV6-5	TGTGCCAGCAGTTACCTAGCGGGAGGGTACGAGCAGTACTTC	CASSYLAGGYEQYF
TRBD2	TRBJ2-3	.	TRBV7-2	TGTGCCAGCAGCCAAATCCCGCGGGGAGGGTCAGATACGCAGTATTTT	CASSQIPRGGSDTQYF
.	TRBJ2-3	.	TRBV5-1	TGCGCCAGCAGTGGGGGGTCTACCCTCACAGATACGCAGTATTTT	CASSGGSTLTDTQYF
.	TRBJ2-3	.	TRBV12-5	TGTGGAAGGTTAGACACGCAGTATTTT	CGRLDTQYF
.	TRBJ2-5	.	TRBV7-6	TGTGCCAGCAGCTTATTTCTTGGAGAGACCCAGTACTTC	CASSLFLGETQYF
.	TRBJ2-3	.	TRBV18	TGTGCCAGCTCACCACCGACCAGGCCAGATACGCAGTATTTT	CASSPPTRPDTQYF
.	TRBJ1-5	.	TRBV7-8	TGTGCCAGCAGCTATCTATCAGGGGCCCAGCCCCAGCATTTT	CASSYLSGAQPQHF
.	TRBJ1-4	.	TRBV6-6	TGTGCCAGCAGTTATATCAGACATCGCGGGGAAAAACTGTTTTTT	CASSYIRHRGEKLFF
.	TRBJ2-3	.	TRBV25-1	TGTGCCAGCAGTCCCCGACAGTTTAGCACAGATACGCAGTATTTT	CASSPRQFSTDTQYF
TRBD2	TRBJ2-3	.	TRBV19	TGTGCCAGTAGTAGGGGGACTAGCGGGAGAGGAAATACGCAGTATTTT	CASSRGTSGRGNTQYF
.	TRBJ2-7	.	TRBV30	TGTGCCTGGGGACATTTCTACGAGCAGTACTTC	CAWGHFYEQYF
TRBD2	TRBJ2-7	.	TRBV7-2	TGTGCCAGCAGCGCACCTCCGAGACTAGCGGCTCTAAGAGCCTACGAGCAGTACTTC	CASSAPPRLAALRAYEQYF
.	TRBJ1-5	.	TRBV21-1	TGTGCCAGCAGCAACCGGGATGCTTCTGTTCCAGGGCGCAATCAGCCCCAGCATTTT	CASSNRDASVPGRNQPQHF
TRBD2	TRBJ2-5	.	TRBV6-5	TGTGCCAGCAGTTGGACTAGCGGGGGCCTCCAAGAGACCCAGTACTTC	CASSWTSGGLQETQYF
TRBD1	TRBJ2-1	.	TRBV6-1	TGTGCCAGCAGTGAATTTGGGACAGGATACAATGAGCAGTTCTTC	CASSEFGTGYNEQFF
.	TRBJ1-4	few	TRBV6-1	TGTGCCAGCAGTGGTGGACAAACTAATGAAAAACTGTTTTTT	CASSGGQTNEKLFF
.	TRBJ2-5	.	TRBV5-1	TGCGCCAGCAGCTCGGCTGCCGGAGAGACCCAGTACTTC	CASSSAAGETQYF
.	TRBJ2-3	.	TRBV19	TGTGCCAGTAGTAACGAAGCTAGCACAGATACGCAGTATTTT	CASSNEASTDTQYF
.	TRBJ2-7	.	TRBV27	TGTGCCAGCAGTTTGGGCAACTCCTACGAGCAGTACTTC	CASSLGNSYEQYF
.	TRBJ2-1	.	TRBV21-1	TGTGCCAGCAGCAAGGAGGCGGTGTTGGGGGACGACTTAGCCGGGGGGCCGTTCTTC	CASSKEAVLGDDLAGGPFF
TRBD1	TRBJ2-5	.	TRBV19	TGTGCCAGTAGTCCCGGGGACAGCCAAGAGACCCAGTACTTC	CASSPGDSQETQYF
TRBD1	TRBJ1-2	.	TRBV6-5	TGTGCCAGTTGGACAGGGGCTAACTATGGCTACACCTTC	CASWTGANYGYTF
.	TRBJ2-3	.	TRBV11-3	TGTGCCAGCAGTCCCACCCCTGACACAGATACGCAGTATTTT	CASSPTPDTDTQYF
.	TRBJ2-1	.	TRBV10-3	TGTGCCATCAGTGGATCAGGGGCTATCAGTGGTGAGCAGTTCTTC	CAISGSGAISGEQFF
.	TRBJ2-5	.	TRBV6-4	TGTGCCAGCAGTGACTCGGGTACCCCATGGACCCAGTACTTC	CASSDSGTPWTQYF
.	TRBJ1-3	once	TRBV28	TGTGCCAGCAGTTTATCCGGGGCTAACTCTGGAAACACCATATATTTT	CASSLSGANSGNTIYF
.	TRBJ2-7	once	TRBV6-5	TGTGCCAGCAGTTACGGGTCCAACTACGAGCAGTACTTC	CASSYGSNYEQYF
.	TRBJ2-7	.	TRBV2	TGTGCCACAGACAGGTATGATTCCTACGAGCAGTACTTC	CATDRYDSYEQYF
TRBD2	TRBJ2-7	.	TRBV18	TGTGCCAGCTCATCTACCGGGACTAGCGGGAGATACGAGCAGTACTTC	CASSSTGTSGRYEQYF
.	TRBJ1-6	.	TRBV27	TGTGCCAGCAGTGTAACAGGGATTTATTCACCCCTCCACTTT	CASSVTGIYSPLHF
.	TRBJ2-3	once	TRBV2	TGTGCCAGCAGTCCCGGGACCCAGGGCACAGATACGCAGTATTTT	CASSPGTQGTDTQYF
TRBD2	TRBJ2-1	.	TRBV5-6	TGTGCCAGCAGCTTGGTTGGCAGGGACTACTACAATGAGCAGTTCTTC	CASSLVGRDYYNEQFF
.	TRBJ1-5	once	TRBV11-3	TGTGCCAGCTCGCCTAGGCGATCTCAGCCCCAGCATTTT	CASSPRRSQPQHF
.	TRBJ2-1	few	TRBV6-5	TGTGCCAGCAGTTACTTCGGAGAAACGGGGAATGAGCAGTTCTTC	CASSYFGETGNEQFF